This T cell receptor beta chain was documented in a study of T cell clonotyping in hematopoietic cell transplantation. Study outcomes and limitations: Higher Inverse Simpson Index values in graft donor and pretransplant recipient predicted broader posttransplant TCR diversity. At the given depth, recipient repertoires were over 97% de novo clonotypes.

Concerning this clone: Its specificity is not known.

Blood collection times were about day -28 and days 30, 100, 180 posttransplant. Germline CDR1 and CDR2: MGHDK and SYGVNS. V trimming: 4 bases; J trimming: 0 bases; junction bases outside the gene matches: 7. This CDR3 has 16 amino acids. Method: immunoSEQ multiplex PCR; TCRdb's copy keeps in-frame clones and lacks some. The sample lists about 16,000 clones, around 60% occurring once. The TCR sequence derives from a male patient aged 50 to 60 who had an allogeneic stem cell transplant from an unrelated donor, so T cells may come from the graft donor. Some clones in this sample may be carry-over from other donors' samples. The V and J genes are TRBV25-1 and TRBJ2-3; TRBD1 matches 7 bases. The sequenced sample was PBMCs, obtained 30 days after allogeneic stem cell transplant. CDR3 DNA sequence: TGTGCCAGCAGTGTGGTGGGACAGATAAGCACAGATACGCAGTATTTT. Its protein is CASSVVGQISTDTQYF.